This T cell receptor (beta chain) was retrieved from a study of post-analysis software for immune sequencing data. This clonotype was observed a few times. Its specificity is unknown. The study, taken as a whole, reports: In patients, about five TRBV segments were more frequent than in controls, with TRBV5-6, TRBV5-1 and TRBV20-1 among them.

CDR3 size: 16 residues. Trimming cost V 0 bases and J 0 bases, with 10 bases left between them. Germline V gives CDR1 SGDLS, CDR2 YYNGEE. Unique molecular identifiers had been added to the TCR beta cDNA libraries. TCRdb fed the PCR reads into MiXCR, producing one record per CDR3 protein. The profile shows 250,000 to 300,000 distinct CDR3 sequences, 30% to 45% of them singletons. The chain employs TRBV9 and TRBJ1-3, with D possibly matching TRBD1 (6 bases). Sequencing was carried out using blood. The sequence derives from a girl between 5 and 17 years old with multiple sclerosis. For the CDR3, the DNA is TGTGCCAGCAGCGTAGGACAGGCTAGCTCTGGAAACACCATATATTTT. The encoded protein is CASSVGQASSGNTIYF.